This T cell receptor beta chain was recorded in a study of breast tumors, draining lymph nodes, adjacent tissues. Study-level points and caveats: Luminal-like breast cancer showed significantly greater tumor-nontumor repertoire similarity than basal-like breast cancer did. Data fit most tumor T cells coming from lymph node, expanding in tumor. Tumor TCR diversity was below lymph nodes but above nontumor tissue. Tumor T cell lymph node origin was a supported hypothesis, not proven.

Axillary draining lymph nodes of breast cancer patients supplied the node samples. One entry per CDR3 protein results from TCRdb running MiXCR on the multiplex PCR reads. The data contain approximately 100,000 distinct CDR3 sequences, 20% to 25% of them singletons. This clonotype was observed at least ten times. The antigen remains undetermined. Specimen: axillary lymph node tissue. The sequence came from a female donor with breast cancer. Some clones in this sample may be carry-over from other donors' samples.

CDR3 nucleotide sequence: TGTGCCAGGGAGGCAGCCGACACCGGGGAGCTGTTTTTT. Its protein is CAREAADTGELFF. This rearrangement joins TRBV2 to TRBJ2-2; TRBD2 is a possible D gene (5 bases). Looked up from germline, CDR1 is SNHLY and CDR2 is FYNNEI. This CDR3 has 13 amino acids. Trimming left V 9 bases short and J 3 bases short, with 11 bases between.